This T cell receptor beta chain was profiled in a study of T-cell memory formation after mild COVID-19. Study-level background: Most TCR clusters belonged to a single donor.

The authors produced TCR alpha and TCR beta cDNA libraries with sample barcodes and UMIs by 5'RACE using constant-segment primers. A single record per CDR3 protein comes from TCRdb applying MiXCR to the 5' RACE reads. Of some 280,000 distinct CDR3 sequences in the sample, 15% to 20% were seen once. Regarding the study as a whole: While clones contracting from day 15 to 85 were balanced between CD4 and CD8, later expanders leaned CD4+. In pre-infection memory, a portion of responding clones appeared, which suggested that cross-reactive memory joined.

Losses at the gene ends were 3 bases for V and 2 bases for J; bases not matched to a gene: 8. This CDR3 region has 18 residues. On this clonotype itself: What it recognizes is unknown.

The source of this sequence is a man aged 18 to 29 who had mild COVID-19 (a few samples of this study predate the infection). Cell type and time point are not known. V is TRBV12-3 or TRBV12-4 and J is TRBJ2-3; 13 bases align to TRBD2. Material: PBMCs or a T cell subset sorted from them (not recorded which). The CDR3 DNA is TGTGCCAGCAGTTTGGTCGGACTAGCGGGAGAGTTCACAGATACGCAGTATTTT. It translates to CASSLVGLAGEFTDTQYF.